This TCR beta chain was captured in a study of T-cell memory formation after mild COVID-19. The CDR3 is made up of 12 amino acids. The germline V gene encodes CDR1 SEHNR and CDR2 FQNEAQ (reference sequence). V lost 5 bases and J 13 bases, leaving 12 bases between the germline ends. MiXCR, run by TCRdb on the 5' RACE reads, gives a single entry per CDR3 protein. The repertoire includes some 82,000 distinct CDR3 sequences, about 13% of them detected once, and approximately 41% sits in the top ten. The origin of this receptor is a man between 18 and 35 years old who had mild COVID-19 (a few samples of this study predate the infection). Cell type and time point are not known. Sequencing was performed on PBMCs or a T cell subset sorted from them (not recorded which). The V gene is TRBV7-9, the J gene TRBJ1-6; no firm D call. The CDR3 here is CASSALPAPLHF. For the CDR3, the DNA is TGTGCCAGCAGCGCTCTCCCGGCGCCCCTCCACTTT.